Below, 5 T cell receptor beta chains from the same sample are listed, as sequenced in a study of shared clonotypes between healthy human individuals. The method was immunoSEQ multiplex PCR; TCRdb's version includes in-frame clones alone and lacks a portion of them. The sample holds 1.4 million or so clones, around 98.5% seen once. What was sequenced was naive CD4+ T cells sorted from blood. Subset indicated: CD45RA+ positively selected. The receptors originated from a man in his thirties or forties in good health.

The J gene is TRBJ2-5, the V gene TRBV7-9; 10 nucleotides match TRBD2. The CDR3 covers 17 residues. CDR1 and CDR2 from the germline V gene are SEHNR and FQNEAQ (reference sequence). The trim removed 5 bases at V and 5 bases at J, leaving 14 bases unmatched. In DNA, the CDR3 is TGTGCCAGCAGCACCAGGGCCAGCGGGAGGGCCCTGGAGACCCAGTACTTC. Translation gives CASSTRASGRALETQYF.

The chain has TRBV28 and TRBJ2-2, with D maybe TRBD1 (5 bases). The CDR3 totals 16 residues. V dropped 7 bases and J dropped 0 bases, with 15 bases sitting between them. CDR1 is MDHEN, CDR2 SYDVKM, per germline. CDR3 sequence reads: CASTLGGATNTGELFF. In nucleotides, the CDR3 is TGTGCCAGCACCCTGGGTGGGGCTACGAACACCGGGGAGCTGTTTTTT.

This sequence joins TRBV11-2 and TRBJ2-1; tentatively, D is TRBD2 (6 bases). The CDR3 sequence is 13 residues long. Germline V lookup: CDR1 SGHAT, CDR2 FQNNGV. Deletions cut 5 bases from V and 9 bases from J, with 14 bases between. The DNA of the CDR3 is TGTGCCAGCAGCATCCTAACCGGGGGTGAGCAGTTCTTC. This codes for CASSILTGGEQFF.

The chain uses TRBV5-1 and TRBJ1-2; no clear D gene. The CDR3 contains 14 residues. In germline, CDR1 is SGHRS, CDR2 YFSETQ. Trimming left V 0 bases short and J 6 bases short, with 12 bases between. CDR3 coding DNA: TGCGCCAGCAGCTTGGCCCTGGCCCGTGATGGCTACACCTTC. This encodes CASSLALARDGYTF. The full variable domain, its missing parts supplied by reference TRBV5-1 and TRBJ1-2, is KAGVTQTPRYLIKTRGQQVTLSCSPISGHRSVSWYQQTPGQGLQFLFEYFSETQRNKGNFPGRFSGRQFSNSRSEMNVSTLELGDSALYLCASSLALARDGYTFGSGTRLTVV.

The chain joins TRBV7-2 to TRBJ2-3; possibly TRBD1 for D (6 bases). Germline V gene data show CDR1 as SGHTA and CDR2 as FQGNSA. The CDR3 runs to 13 residues. Between the trimmed V and J ends, which lost 2 bases and 5 bases, there was a span of 8 bases. This chain's CDR3 is CASSLYREDTQYF. The CDR3 nucleotides are TGTGCCAGCAGCTTATACAGGGAAGATACGCAGTATTTT.